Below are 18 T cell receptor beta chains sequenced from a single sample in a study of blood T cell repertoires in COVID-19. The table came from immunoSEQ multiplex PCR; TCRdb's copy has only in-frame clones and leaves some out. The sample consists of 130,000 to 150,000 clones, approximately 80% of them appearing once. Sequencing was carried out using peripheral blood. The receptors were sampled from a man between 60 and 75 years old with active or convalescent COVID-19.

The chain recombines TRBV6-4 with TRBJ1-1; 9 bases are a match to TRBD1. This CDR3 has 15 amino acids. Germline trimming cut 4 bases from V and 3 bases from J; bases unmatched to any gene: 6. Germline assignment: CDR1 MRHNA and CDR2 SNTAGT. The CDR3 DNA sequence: TGTGCCAGCAGTGCGGACAGGGGATGGTACACTGAAGCTTTCTTT. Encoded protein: CASSADRGWYTEAFF.

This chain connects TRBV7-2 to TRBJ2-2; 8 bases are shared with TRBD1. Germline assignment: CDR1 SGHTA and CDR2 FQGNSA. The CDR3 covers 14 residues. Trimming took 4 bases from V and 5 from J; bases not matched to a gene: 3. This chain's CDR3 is CASSSRGRTGELFF. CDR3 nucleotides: TGTGCCAGCAGCTCCAGGGGGCGGACCGGGGAGCTGTTTTTT.

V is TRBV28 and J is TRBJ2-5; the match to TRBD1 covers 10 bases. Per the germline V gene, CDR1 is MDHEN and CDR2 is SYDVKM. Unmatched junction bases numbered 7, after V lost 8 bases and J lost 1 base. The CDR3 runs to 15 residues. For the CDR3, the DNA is TGTGCCAGCGATCCGGGACAGGGGCTCCAAGAGACCCAGTACTTC. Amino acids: CASDPGQGLQETQYF.

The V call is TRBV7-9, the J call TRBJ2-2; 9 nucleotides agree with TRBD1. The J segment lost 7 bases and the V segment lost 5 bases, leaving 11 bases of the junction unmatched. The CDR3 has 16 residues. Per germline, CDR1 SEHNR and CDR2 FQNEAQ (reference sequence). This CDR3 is CASSPWNRGQGGELFF. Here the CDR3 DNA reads TGTGCCAGCAGCCCATGGAACAGGGGGCAAGGCGGGGAGCTGTTTTTT. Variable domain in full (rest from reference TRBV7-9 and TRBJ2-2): DTGVSQNPRHKITKRGQNVTFRCDPISEHNRLYWYRQTLGQGPEFLTYFQNEAQLEKSRLLSDRFSAERPKGSFSTLEIQRTEQGDSAMYLCASSPWNRGQGGELFFGEGSRLTVL.

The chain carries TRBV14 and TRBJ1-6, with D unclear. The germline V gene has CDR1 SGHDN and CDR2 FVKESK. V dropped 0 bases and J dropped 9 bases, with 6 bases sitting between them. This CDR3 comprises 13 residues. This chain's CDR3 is CASSQDPSSPLHF. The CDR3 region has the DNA TGTGCCAGCAGCCAAGATCCCAGTTCACCCCTCCACTTT.

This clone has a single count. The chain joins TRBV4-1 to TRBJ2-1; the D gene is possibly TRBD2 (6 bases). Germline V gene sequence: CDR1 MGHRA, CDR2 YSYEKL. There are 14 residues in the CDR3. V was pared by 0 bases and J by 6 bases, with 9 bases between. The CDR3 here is CASSQETGANEQFF. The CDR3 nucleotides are TGCGCCAGCAGCCAAGAGACGGGAGCCAATGAGCAGTTCTTC.

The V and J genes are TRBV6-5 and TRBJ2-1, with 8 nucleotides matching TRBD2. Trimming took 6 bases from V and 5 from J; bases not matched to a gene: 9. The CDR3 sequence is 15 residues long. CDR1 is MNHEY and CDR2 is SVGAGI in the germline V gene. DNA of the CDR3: TGTGCCAGCAGGGGGTGGCTAGCGGGCAACAATGAGCAGTTCTTC. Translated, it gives CASRGWLAGNNEQFF.

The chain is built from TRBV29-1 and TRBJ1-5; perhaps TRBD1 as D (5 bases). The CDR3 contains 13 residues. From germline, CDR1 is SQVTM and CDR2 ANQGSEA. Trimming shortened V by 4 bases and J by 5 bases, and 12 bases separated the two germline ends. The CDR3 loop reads CSVAQGRDQPQHF. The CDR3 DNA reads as TGCAGCGTTGCTCAGGGAAGGGATCAGCCCCAGCATTTT.

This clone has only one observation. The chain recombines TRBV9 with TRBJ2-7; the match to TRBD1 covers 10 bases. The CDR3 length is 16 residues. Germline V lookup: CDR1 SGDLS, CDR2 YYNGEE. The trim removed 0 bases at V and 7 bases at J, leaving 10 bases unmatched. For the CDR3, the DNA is TGTGCCAGCAGCGTAGGGGGACAGGGGTCTCCCGGGGAGCAGTACTTC. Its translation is CASSVGGQGSPGEQYF.

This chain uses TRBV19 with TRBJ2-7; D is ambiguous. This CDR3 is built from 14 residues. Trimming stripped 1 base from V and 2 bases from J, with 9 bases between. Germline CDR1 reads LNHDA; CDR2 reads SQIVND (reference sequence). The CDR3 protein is CASSIGFGAYEQYF. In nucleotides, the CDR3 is TGTGCCAGTAGTATAGGATTCGGTGCCTACGAGCAGTACTTC. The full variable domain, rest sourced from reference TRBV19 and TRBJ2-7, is DGGITQSPKYLFRKEGQNVTLSCEQNLNHDAMYWYRQDPGQGLRLIYYSQIVNDFQKGDIAEGYSVSREKKESFPLTVTSAQKNPTAFYLCASSIGFGAYEQYFGPGTRLTVT.

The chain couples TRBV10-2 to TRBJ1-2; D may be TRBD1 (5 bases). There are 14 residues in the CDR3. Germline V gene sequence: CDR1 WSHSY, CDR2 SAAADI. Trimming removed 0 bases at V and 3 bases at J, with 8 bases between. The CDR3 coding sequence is TGCGCCAGCAGTGAGTCGCTGACAGACTATGGCTACACCTTC. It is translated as CASSESLTDYGYTF.

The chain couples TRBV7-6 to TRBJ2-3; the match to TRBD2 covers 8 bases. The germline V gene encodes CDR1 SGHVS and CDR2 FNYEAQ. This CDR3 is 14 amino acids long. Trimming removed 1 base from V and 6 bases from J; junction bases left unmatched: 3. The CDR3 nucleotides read TGTGCCAGCAGCTTAGAAGCGGGAGCGGATACGCAGTATTTT. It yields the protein CASSLEAGADTQYF.

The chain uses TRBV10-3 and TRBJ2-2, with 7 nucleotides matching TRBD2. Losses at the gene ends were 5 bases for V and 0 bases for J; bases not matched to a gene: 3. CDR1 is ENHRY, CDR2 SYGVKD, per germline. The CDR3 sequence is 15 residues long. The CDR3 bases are TGTGCCATCAGTTCTAGCGGCGCGAACACCGGGGAGCTGTTTTTT. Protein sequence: CAISSSGANTGELFF.

CDR3 residues: CASSPQGTGGEKLFF. CDR3 nucleotides: TGTGCCAGCAGCCCCCAGGGGACGGGAGGCGAAAAACTGTTTTTT. V usage is TRBV6-5 and J usage is TRBJ1-4, with D perhaps matching TRBD1 (6 bases). Germline V gene lookup returns CDR1 MNHEY and CDR2 SVGAGI. V was cut by 6 bases and J by 8 bases, with 19 bases left in between. This CDR3 has 15 residues.

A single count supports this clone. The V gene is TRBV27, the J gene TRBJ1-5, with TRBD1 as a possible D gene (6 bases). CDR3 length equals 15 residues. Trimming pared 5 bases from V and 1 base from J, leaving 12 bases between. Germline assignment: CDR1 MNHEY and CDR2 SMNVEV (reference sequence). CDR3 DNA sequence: TGTGCCAGCAGTCGGGACACCTTAAGCAATCAGCCCCAGCATTTT. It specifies CASSRDTLSNQPQHF.

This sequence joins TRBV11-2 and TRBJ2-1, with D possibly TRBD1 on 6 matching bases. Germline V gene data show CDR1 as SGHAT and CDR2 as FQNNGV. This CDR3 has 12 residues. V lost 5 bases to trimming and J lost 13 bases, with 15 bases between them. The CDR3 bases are TGTGCCAGCAGCCAAACAGGGCTTGGTCAGTTCTTC. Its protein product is CASSQTGLGQFF.

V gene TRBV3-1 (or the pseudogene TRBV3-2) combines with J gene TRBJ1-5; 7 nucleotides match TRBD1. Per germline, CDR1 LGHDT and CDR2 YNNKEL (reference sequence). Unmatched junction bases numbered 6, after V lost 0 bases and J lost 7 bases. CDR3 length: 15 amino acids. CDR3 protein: CASSQDGTARQPQHF. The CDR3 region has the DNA TGTGCCAGCAGCCAAGATGGGACAGCCCGGCAGCCCCAGCATTTT.

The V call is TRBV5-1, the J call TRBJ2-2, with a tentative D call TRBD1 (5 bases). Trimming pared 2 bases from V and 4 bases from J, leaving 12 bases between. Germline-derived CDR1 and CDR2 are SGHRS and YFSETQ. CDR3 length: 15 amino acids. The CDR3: CASSFSQGSTGELFF. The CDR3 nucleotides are TGCGCCAGCAGCTTCAGCCAGGGTAGCACCGGGGAGCTGTTTTTT.